This is a list of T cell receptor beta chains from one sample in a study of blood T cell repertoires in COVID-19. Produced via immunoSEQ multiplex PCR; TCRdb's table is partial and in-frame only. This sample has more than 80,000 clones, with 86% found just once. Sample: peripheral blood. These receptors originate from an older man with acute or convalescent COVID-19. Each CDR3 is given with its conserved first and last residue. A D gene is named only where the DNA matches it firmly. Size values are once, few and many counts, or a class for expanded clones, and some rows have none.

J | D | size | V | DNA | CDR3
TRBJ2-3 | NA | NA | TRBV28 | TGTGCCAGCAGTGACTTTCCCACAGATACGCAGTATTTT | CASSDFPTDTQYF
TRBJ1-5 | NA | NA | TRBV6-1 | TGTGCCAGCAGTGAAGTGATGGGCCAGGGCAATCAGCCCCAGCATTTT | CASSEVMGQGNQPQHF
TRBJ2-3 | TRBD2 | NA | TRBV4-3 | TGCGCCAGCAGCCAAGGACTAGCGGGAGCGTCAGATACGCAGTATTTT | CASSQGLAGASDTQYF
TRBJ2-2 | NA | NA | TRBV11-2 | TGTGCCAGCAGCCCACGGAGGATGCGGGCGCCCGGGGAGCTGTTTTTT | CASSPRRMRAPGELFF
TRBJ2-7 | NA | NA | TRBV6-2/TRBV6-3 | TGTGCCAGCAGTTATCTGGAGGGATCGTACGAGCAGTACTTC | CASSYLEGSYEQYF
TRBJ1-4 | TRBD1 | NA | TRBV5-1 | TGCGCCAGCAGCTTAGGGACAGGGGATGAAAAACTGTTTTTT | CASSLGTGDEKLFF
TRBJ2-7 | TRBD2 | few | TRBV3-1/TRBV3-2 | TGTGCCAGCAGCCAAGCCCCGGGACTAGTCTACGAGCAGTACTTC | CASSQAPGLVYEQYF
TRBJ1-2 | TRBD1 | NA | TRBV5-6 | TGTGCCAGCAGCTCCTTGGCGGGACAGGGCTCCTATGGCTACACCTTC | CASSSLAGQGSYGYTF
TRBJ1-2 | NA | NA | TRBV6-5 | TGTGCCAGCACCCGCAGTCCTAACTATGGCTACACCTTC | CASTRSPNYGYTF
TRBJ2-3 | TRBD2 | NA | TRBV2 | TGTGCCAGCAGAGGACTAGCGGGAGTCCCAGATACGCAGTATTTT | CASRGLAGVPDTQYF
TRBJ2-7 | NA | NA | TRBV11-2 | TGTGCCAGCAGCTTAGATGGGATGAGGGTAGACGGGAGAGACGAGCAGTACTTC | CASSLDGMRVDGRDEQYF
TRBJ1-4 | NA | NA | TRBV27 | TGTGCCAGCCGTCAGGGATATGAAAAACTGTTTTTT | CASRQGYEKLFF
TRBJ2-1 | TRBD2 | NA | TRBV7-3 | TGTGCCAGCAGCTTAAGTAGCGGGAGGATTGATGAGCAGTTCTTC | CASSLSSGRIDEQFF
TRBJ1-1 | TRBD1 | NA | TRBV5-5 | TGTGCCAGCAGCTCGGGACAGGGGGTCTCCTTAGGAGCTTTCTTT | CASSSGQGVSLGAFF
TRBJ1-2 | TRBD1 | NA | TRBV3-1/TRBV3-2 | TGTGCCAGCAGCCAAGGTGGGACAGCGTTGGGCTACACCTTC | CASSQGGTALGYTF
TRBJ2-7 | TRBD2 | NA | TRBV28 | TGTGCCAGCAGTGTTAGCGGGAGAAGCGAGCAGTACTTC | CASSVSGRSEQYF
TRBJ1-2 | TRBD1 | NA | TRBV30 | TGTGCCTGGAATCGACAGGGGTCCTATGGCTACACCTTC | CAWNRQGSYGYTF
TRBJ1-1 | NA | NA | TRBV7-3 | TGTGCCAGCAGCTATGACCAAGGTCAGCGGGCTTTCTTT | CASSYDQGQRAFF
TRBJ2-5 | TRBD2 | NA | TRBV7-2 | TGTGCCAGCAGCTTACGAGGTAGCGGGAGCAGGGGAGAGACCCAGTACTTC | CASSLRGSGSRGETQYF
TRBJ2-2 | TRBD1 | NA | TRBV18 | TGTGCCAGCACCGGACAGGGGATCTTGGAGCTGTTTTTT | CASTGQGILELFF
TRBJ2-1 | TRBD2 | NA | TRBV7-6 | TGTGCCAGCAGCTTAGGTGGGGTAGAGTGGCGAGCGGGAGTGGGTAATGAGCAGTTCTTC | CASSLGGVEWRAGVGNEQFF
TRBJ1-1 | NA | NA | TRBV6-2/TRBV6-3 | TGTGCCAGCAGCCTCCCGACAGACGGTAAGCCCATGAACACTGAAGCTTTCTTT | CASSLPTDGKPMNTEAFF
TRBJ2-3 | TRBD2 | NA | TRBV5-6 | TGTGCCAGCAGCTTGCGGACTAGCGCAACAGATACGCAGTATTTT | CASSLRTSATDTQYF
TRBJ2-1 | TRBD2 | NA | TRBV19 | TGTGCCAGTAGTGCCGGACTAGCGGGAGGGCCAAGTTACAATGAGCAGTTCTTC | CASSAGLAGGPSYNEQFF
TRBJ1-4 | NA | NA | TRBV29-1 | TGCAGCGTTCTACGCGGTGAAAAACTGTTTTTT | CSVLRGEKLFF
TRBJ1-5 | TRBD1 | NA | TRBV28 | TGTGCCAGCTTTGTCGGACAGGGGGCAGTTCAGCCCCAGCATTTT | CASFVGQGAVQPQHF
TRBJ2-3 | NA | NA | TRBV27 | TGTGCCAGCAGTTTCCTAAGGAGGGGAGGCACAGATACGCAGTATTTT | CASSFLRRGGTDTQYF
TRBJ2-2 | TRBD1 | NA | TRBV25-1 | TGTGCCAGCAGGGACAGGGGGTATGGGGAGCTGTTTTTT | CASRDRGYGELFF
TRBJ2-7 | TRBD2 | NA | TRBV6-6 | TGTGCCAGCAGATCGAGGACTAGCGGGAGCTACGAGCAGTACTTC | CASRSRTSGSYEQYF
TRBJ2-7 | NA | NA | TRBV7-2 | TGTGCCAGCAGCTTAGCCGGGAGCTCCTACGAGCAGTACTTC | CASSLAGSSYEQYF
TRBJ1-6 | NA | NA | TRBV5-8 | TGTGCCAGCAGCTTCCGGCAGGGTGGACAGAATTCACCCCTCCACTTT | CASSFRQGGQNSPLHF
TRBJ2-7 | TRBD2 | NA | TRBV28 | TGTGCCAGCAGTTCCCATTCCGGACTAGCGGGAAGGCCAAACGAGCAGTACTTC | CASSSHSGLAGRPNEQYF
TRBJ1-5 | TRBD1 | NA | TRBV4-2 | TGTGCCAGCAGCCTCGGGACAGGTTATCAGCCCCAGCATTTT | CASSLGTGYQPQHF
TRBJ1-1 | NA | NA | TRBV19 | TGTGCCAGTAGTGTCCCGGGGAACACTGAAGCTTTCTTT | CASSVPGNTEAFF
TRBJ2-2 | NA | NA | TRBV5-8 | TGTGCCAGCACCTTGTTCGGGACGAACACCGGGGAGCTGTTTTTT | CASTLFGTNTGELFF
TRBJ2-1 | NA | NA | TRBV4-1 | TGCGCCAGCAGCCGCCCATGGGGCGAATACAATGAGCAGTTCTTC | CASSRPWGEYNEQFF
TRBJ2-2 | NA | few | TRBV9 | TGTGCCAGCAGCGTAGACACTAGCCCCGGGGAGCTGTTTTTT | CASSVDTSPGELFF
TRBJ1-5 | NA | few | TRBV28 | TGTGCCAGCAGTTTATCAGGCCCCCGGAGGCAGCCCCAGCATTTT | CASSLSGPRRQPQHF
TRBJ2-1 | TRBD1 | NA | TRBV6-1 | TGTGCCAGCAGTGAAGCACAGGGGGCTCTGTTCTTC | CASSEAQGALFF
TRBJ2-3 | TRBD2 | NA | TRBV6-6 | TGTGCCAGCAGTTACACAGGGACTAGCGGGGGTACGCAGTATTTT | CASSYTGTSGGTQYF
TRBJ1-1 | NA | NA | TRBV15 | TGTGCCACCAGCAGAGATTTCGCGGCCGTAACTTTCTTT | CATSRDFAAVTFF
TRBJ1-2 | NA | NA | TRBV23-1 | TGCGCCAGCAGCAGCTATGGCTACACCTTC | CASSSYGYTF
TRBJ2-3 | TRBD1 | NA | TRBV29-1 | TGCAGCTCCGCCGGGACAGGGAGCACAGATACGCAGTATTTT | CSSAGTGSTDTQYF
TRBJ2-1 | NA | NA | TRBV27 | TGTGCCAGCAGTCCGTCCCCGGCAGGGAATGAGCAGTTCTTC | CASSPSPAGNEQFF
TRBJ1-1 | TRBD1 | NA | TRBV6-2/TRBV6-3 | TGTGCCAGCAGTTACACCGCGGGGACAGCTCTCTCCACTGAAGCTTTCTTT | CASSYTAGTALSTEAFF
TRBJ1-4 | TRBD1 | few | TRBV6-6 | TGTGCCAGCAGAGACCTCGGACAGGGGGGTGAAAAACTGTTTTTT | CASRDLGQGGEKLFF
TRBJ2-2 | NA | NA | TRBV4-3 | TGCGCCAGCAGCCAAGTGTCCGGCACCGGGGAGCTGTTTTTT | CASSQVSGTGELFF
TRBJ2-7 | TRBD1 | NA | TRBV19 | TGTGCCAGTAGATACGGGACAGGCTACGAGCAGTACTTC | CASRYGTGYEQYF